The 9 T cell receptor beta chains below were found in one sample sequenced in a study of blood T cells in healthy people across ages. Sample-barcoded 5' priming and a J-beta primer mix drove a second PCR of roughly 6 to 12 cycles. One entry per CDR3 protein results from TCRdb running MiXCR on the 5' RACE reads. The data contain about 770,000 distinct CDR3 sequences, around 45% of them singletons. Sequenced material: blood. The receptor set was obtained from a man aged 55 to 70 in good health.

The genes are TRBV7-2 and TRBJ2-7; D not certain. The length of the CDR3 is 14 residues. Per germline, CDR1 SGHTA and CDR2 FQGNSA. Trimming shortened V by 0 bases and J by 1 base, and 7 bases separated the two germline ends. The CDR3 protein is CASSLAFESYEQYF. The CDR3 bases are TGTGCCAGCAGCTTAGCGTTCGAATCCTACGAGCAGTACTTC. The whole variable domain, remainder taken from reference TRBV7-2 and TRBJ2-7, is GAGVSQSPSNKVTEKGKDVELRCDPISGHTALYWYRQSLGQGLEFLIYFQGNSAPDKSGLPSDRFSAERTGGSVSTLTIQRTQQEDSAVYLCASSLAFESYEQYFGPGTRLTVT.

V and J are TRBV4-1 and TRBJ2-5; TRBD2 matches 8 bases. With V trimmed by 2 bases and J by 4 bases, 12 bases remained unmatched. The CDR3 has 17 residues. Looked up from germline, CDR1 is MGHRA and CDR2 is YSYEKL. The CDR3 DNA is TGCGCCAGCAGCCAAACCCCAAGCGGGGGCGATCGAGAGACCCAGTACTTC. Protein product: CASSQTPSGGDRETQYF.

J is TRBJ2-7 and V is TRBV4-3, with a weak D call TRBD2 (7 bases). Germline assignment: CDR1 LGHNA and CDR2 YSLEER. The ends were cut back, 0 bases at V and 2 bases at J, with 14 bases in the middle. This CDR3 spans 16 amino acids. CDR3 loop: CASSQDRGGFTYEQYF. CDR3 DNA: TGCGCCAGCAGCCAAGATAGGGGGGGCTTTACCTACGAGCAGTACTTC.

This clonotype was observed a handful of times. J is TRBJ2-7 and V is TRBV15, with TRBD2 identical over 7 bases. The trim removed 4 bases at V and 2 bases at J, leaving 8 bases unmatched. CDR1 is LNHNV and CDR2 is YYDKDF in the germline V gene (reference sequence). The CDR3 is made up of 15 amino acids. The chain's CDR3 is CATSTGTNKPYEQYF. The CDR3 DNA follows: TGTGCCACCAGCACCGGGACTAACAAGCCCTACGAGCAGTACTTC.

There are a few counts of this clonotype. The V and J genes are TRBV6-1 and TRBJ2-7; D is perhaps TRBD1 (5 bases). Germline CDR1 MNHNS, CDR2 SASEGT. The CDR3 is 14 residues long. Between the trimmed V and J ends, which lost 8 bases and 1 base, there was a span of 15 bases. The CDR3 reads CASWGRGWSYEQYF. The DNA of the CDR3 is TGTGCCAGCTGGGGAAGGGGATGGTCCTACGAGCAGTACTTC.

This chain connects TRBV2 to TRBJ2-7, with TRBD2 identical over 12 bases. Germline V gene sequence: CDR1 SNHLY, CDR2 FYNNEI. The CDR3 sequence is 17 residues long. V trimming: 5 bases; J trimming: 3 bases; junction bases outside the gene matches: 11. The CDR3 bases are TGTGCCAGCAGTCCTACTAGCGGGGGGACATCATACTACGAGCAGTACTTC. Its protein is CASSPTSGGTSYYEQYF.

The chain recombines TRBV4-3 with TRBJ1-6, with unresolved D. This CDR3 spans 17 amino acids. Germline CDR1 is LGHNA and CDR2 is YSLEER. V was pared by 0 bases and J by 7 bases, with 16 bases between. The DNA of the CDR3 is TGCGCCAGCAGCCAAGACCGTCTCCCGGTGGCAAATTCACCCCTCCACTTT. It yields the protein CASSQDRLPVANSPLHF.

The chain employs TRBV6-2 or TRBV6-3 and TRBJ2-7, with D possibly called TRBD1 or TRBD2 (5 bases each). Germline assignment: CDR1 MNHEY and CDR2 SVGEGT. The CDR3 is 17 amino acids. Trimming removed 5 bases from V and 5 bases from J, with 25 bases in between. CDR3 protein: CASSKMMTGTGNNEQYF. The CDR3 coding sequence is TGTGCCAGCAGTAAAATGATGACCGGGACCGGGAACAACGAGCAGTACTTC.

As regards this clonotype: Given a much more abundant clone one base away, this may be a read error. The chain employs TRBV24-1 and TRBJ2-1; 10 bases match TRBD1. This CDR3 is built from 14 residues. The germline CDR1 and CDR2 sequences are KGHDR and SFDVKD. CDR3 bases: TGTGCCCCCAGTGACACGGACAGGGGGAAGGGGCAGTTCTTC. Its protein is CAPSDTDRGKGQFF.